This T cell receptor (beta chain) appears in the sequencing data of a study of blood T cell repertoires in COVID-19. In the study overall: The United States, Italy and Spain provided the acute and convalescent COVID-19 samples. T cells, B-cell-depleted T cells, or PBMCs supplied cDNA or gDNA.

Under the authors' procedure: Nucleated cell counts were estimated from reference gene primer amplification. Assay used: immunoSEQ multiplex PCR; TCRdb lists only in-frame clones, some missing. D and trimming were read from the DNA, whereas the V and J calls and clone size are those reported in that table. This sample has 250,000 to 300,000 clones, with about 85% found just once. Trimming left V 3 bases short and J 5 bases short, with 11 bases between. Germline V gene lookup returns CDR1 MDHEN and CDR2 SYDVKM. This CDR3 spans 14 amino acids. The V call is TRBV28, the J call TRBJ1-5, with D possibly TRBD1 on 5 matching bases. The sample consisted of peripheral blood. The sequence derives from a man aged 55-75 years with acute or convalescent COVID-19. CDR3 protein: CASSFAQVHQPQHF. The CDR3 region has the DNA TGTGCCAGCAGTTTCGCACAGGTCCATCAGCCCCAGCATTTT.